Presented here are 10 T cell receptor beta chains from one specimen sequenced in a study of shared clonotypes between healthy human individuals. This table comes from immunoSEQ multiplex PCR, and its TCRdb copy is limited to in-frame clones, with some not included. Counted here are over 850,000 clones, approximately 80% occurring once; the ten biggest clones make up roughly 0.57%. The sample taken for sequencing was memory CD4+ T cells from PBMCs. Described subset: CD45RA-negative fraction. The receptors here all came from a man younger than 35 in good health. Some clones in this sample may be carry-over from other donors' samples.

J is TRBJ2-1 and V is TRBV27; 9 bases match TRBD2. This CDR3 has 16 amino acids. Germline V lookup: CDR1 MNHEY, CDR2 SMNVEV (reference sequence). The trim removed 1 base at V and 6 bases at J, leaving 7 bases unmatched. The CDR3 DNA sequence: TGTGCCAGCAGTTTATATACCCGCGGGAGGGGCAATGAGCAGTTCTTC. This gives the protein CASSLYTRGRGNEQFF.

The chain combines TRBV27 with TRBJ2-7; 11 positions match TRBD2. CDR1 and CDR2 from the germline V gene are MNHEY and SMNVEV (reference sequence). The length of the CDR3 is 15 residues. J was trimmed by 3 bases and V by 4 bases; bases with no gene match: 5. CDR3 coding DNA: TGTGCCAGCAGTTCTAGCGGGAGGATCGGCTACGAGCAGTACTTC. It is translated as CASSSSGRIGYEQYF.

The genes are TRBV5-1 and TRBJ2-7, with 8 bases identical to TRBD2. This CDR3 has 14 amino acids. CDR1 SGHRS and CDR2 YFSETQ come from the germline V gene. J gave up 6 bases and V 5 bases, and 10 bases lay outside the gene matches. The CDR3 sequence is CASRGGSGSGEQYF. DNA for the CDR3: TGCGCCAGCAGAGGGGGGAGCGGGAGCGGCGAGCAGTACTTC.

This clone turned up a few times. This sequence may be a read error, since a much larger clone differs from it by one base. The chain uses TRBV29-1 and TRBJ1-1, with TRBD1 identical over 8 bases. CDR1 is SQVTM and CDR2 is ANQGSEA in the germline V gene. This CDR3 spans 14 amino acids. CDR3 amino acids: CRVAGTGVNTEAFF. The CDR3 nucleotides are TGCCGCGTCGCCGGGACAGGTGTGAACACTGAAGCTTTCTTT.

This clone was picked up a small number of times. The chain links TRBV5-1 to TRBJ1-5, with 8 bases identical to TRBD1. The CDR3 length is 15 residues. Germline V gene lookup returns CDR1 SGHRS and CDR2 YFSETQ. With V trimmed by 1 base and J by 2 bases, 2 bases remained unmatched. The CDR3 protein is CASSLSGQGNQPQHF. CDR3 DNA sequence: TGCGCCAGCAGCTTGTCGGGACAGGGCAATCAGCCCCAGCATTTT.

The chain has TRBV7-8 and TRBJ1-5; no clear D. The germline CDR1 and CDR2 sequences are SGHVS and FQNEAQ. The germline V and J ends were trimmed by 2 bases and 4 bases, with 12 bases remaining between them. The CDR3 runs 15 residues. The CDR3 sequence is CASSLRGSRNQPQHF. CDR3 coding DNA: TGTGCCAGCAGCTTAAGAGGCAGTAGGAATCAGCCCCAGCATTTT.

The genes are TRBV2 and TRBJ1-1; a possible D gene is TRBD1 (5 bases). The CDR3 contains 13 residues. Germline loops: CDR1 SNHLY, CDR2 FYNNEI. Trimming stripped 6 bases from V and 2 bases from J, with 10 bases between. CDR3 sequence: CASRRQPNTEAFF. CDR3 bases: TGTGCCAGCAGACGACAGCCTAACACTGAAGCTTTCTTT.

The J gene is TRBJ1-3, the V gene TRBV28, with D hard to call. Germline values: CDR1 MDHEN, CDR2 SYDVKM. The CDR3 loop spans 15 amino acids. V lost 4 bases and J 3 bases, leaving 13 bases between the germline ends. The CDR3 DNA reads as TGTGCCAGCAGTTCATTTGGACGGCGTGGAAACACCATATATTTT. Translated: CASSSFGRRGNTIYF.

V gene TRBV27 combines with J gene TRBJ2-7, with 10 bases aligning to TRBD1. With 5 bases clipped from V and 6 bases from J, the junction kept 10 bases outside the gene matches. The CDR3 runs 15 residues. Germline values: CDR1 MNHEY, CDR2 SMNVEV (reference sequence). CDR3 coding DNA: TGTGCCAGCAGTCGGCTCGGGACAGGGGTCGGCGAGCAGTACTTC. Translating gives CASSRLGTGVGEQYF.

The chain is built from TRBV9 and TRBJ1-2; 9 bases fit TRBD1. Losses at the gene ends were 1 base for V and 6 bases for J; bases not matched to a gene: 4. CDR1 is SGDLS and CDR2 is YYNGEE in the germline V gene. The CDR3 is made up of 14 amino acids. The CDR3 reads CASSVTGTGNGYTF. DNA of the CDR3: TGTGCCAGCAGCGTAACCGGGACAGGGAATGGCTACACCTTC.